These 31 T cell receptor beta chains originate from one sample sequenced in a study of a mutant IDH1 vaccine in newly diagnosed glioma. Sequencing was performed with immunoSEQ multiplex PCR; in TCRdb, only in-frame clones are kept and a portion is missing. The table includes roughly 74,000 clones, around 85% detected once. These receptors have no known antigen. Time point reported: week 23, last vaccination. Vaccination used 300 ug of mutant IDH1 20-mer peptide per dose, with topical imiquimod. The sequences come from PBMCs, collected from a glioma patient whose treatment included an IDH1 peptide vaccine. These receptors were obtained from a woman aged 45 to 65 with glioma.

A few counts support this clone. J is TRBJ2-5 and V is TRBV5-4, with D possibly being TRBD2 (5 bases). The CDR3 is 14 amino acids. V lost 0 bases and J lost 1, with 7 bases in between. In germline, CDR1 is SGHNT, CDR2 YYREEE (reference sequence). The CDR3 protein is CASSLDGIQETQYF. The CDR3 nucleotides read TGTGCCAGCAGCTTGGACGGGATCCAAGAGACCCAGTACTTC. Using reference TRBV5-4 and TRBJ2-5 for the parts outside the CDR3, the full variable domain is ETGVTQSPTHLIKTRGQQVTLRCSSQSGHNTVSWYQQALGQGPQFIFQYYREEENGRGNFPPRFSGLQFPNYSSELNVNALELDDSALYLCASSLDGIQETQYFGPGTRLLVL.

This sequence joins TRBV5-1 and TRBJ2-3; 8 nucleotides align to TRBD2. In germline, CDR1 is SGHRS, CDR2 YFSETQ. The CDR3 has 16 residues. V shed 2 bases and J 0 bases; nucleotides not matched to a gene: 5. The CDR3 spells CASSFSSGSSTDTQYF. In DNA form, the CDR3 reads TGCGCCAGCAGCTTTTCTAGCGGGTCTAGCACAGATACGCAGTATTTT.

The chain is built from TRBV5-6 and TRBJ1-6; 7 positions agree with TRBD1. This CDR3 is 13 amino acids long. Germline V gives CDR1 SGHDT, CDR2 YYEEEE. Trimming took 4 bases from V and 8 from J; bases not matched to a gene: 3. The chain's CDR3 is CASSQDRHSPLHF. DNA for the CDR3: TGTGCCAGCAGCCAGGACAGGCATTCACCCCTCCACTTT.

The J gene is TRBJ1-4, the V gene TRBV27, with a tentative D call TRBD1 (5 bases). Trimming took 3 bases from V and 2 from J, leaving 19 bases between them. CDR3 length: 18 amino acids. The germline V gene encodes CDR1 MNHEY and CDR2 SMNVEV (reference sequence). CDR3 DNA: TGTGCCAGCAGTTTTCGGGGCCCGGTCGGGCGCACTAATGAAAAACTGTTTTTT. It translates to CASSFRGPVGRTNEKLFF. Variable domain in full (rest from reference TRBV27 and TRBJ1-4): EAQVTQNPRYLITVTGKKLTVTCSQNMNHEYMSWYRQDPGLGLRQIYYSMNVEVTDKGDVPEGYKVSRKEKRNFPLILESPSPNQTSLYFCASSFRGPVGRTNEKLFFGSGTQLSVL.

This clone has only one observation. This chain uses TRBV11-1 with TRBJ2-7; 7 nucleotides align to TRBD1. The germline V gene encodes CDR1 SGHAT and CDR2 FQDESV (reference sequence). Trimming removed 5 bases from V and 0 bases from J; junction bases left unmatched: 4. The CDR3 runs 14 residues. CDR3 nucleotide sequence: TGTGCCAGCAGCCCGGGACAGAGCTCCTACGAGCAGTACTTC. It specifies CASSPGQSSYEQYF.

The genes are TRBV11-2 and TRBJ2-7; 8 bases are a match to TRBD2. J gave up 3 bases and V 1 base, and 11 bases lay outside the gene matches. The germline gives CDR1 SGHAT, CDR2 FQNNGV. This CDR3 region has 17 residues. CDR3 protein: CASSLVASGYGLYEQYF. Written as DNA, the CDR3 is TGTGCCAGCAGCTTAGTCGCTAGCGGGTACGGTCTCTACGAGCAGTACTTC.

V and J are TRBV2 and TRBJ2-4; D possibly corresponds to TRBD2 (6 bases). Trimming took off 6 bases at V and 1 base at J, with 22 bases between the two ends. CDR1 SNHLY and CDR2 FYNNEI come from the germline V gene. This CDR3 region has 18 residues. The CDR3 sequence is CASRGGTTPDLAKNIQYF. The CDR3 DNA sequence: TGTGCCAGCAGGGGCGGGACGACCCCAGACTTGGCCAAAAACATTCAGTACTTC.

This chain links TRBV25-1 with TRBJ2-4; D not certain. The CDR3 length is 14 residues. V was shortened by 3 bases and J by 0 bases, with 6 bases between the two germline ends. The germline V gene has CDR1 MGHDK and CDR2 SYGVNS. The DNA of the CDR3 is TGTGCCAGCAGTGACGTAAAAGCCAAAAACATTCAGTACTTC. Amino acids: CASSDVKAKNIQYF.

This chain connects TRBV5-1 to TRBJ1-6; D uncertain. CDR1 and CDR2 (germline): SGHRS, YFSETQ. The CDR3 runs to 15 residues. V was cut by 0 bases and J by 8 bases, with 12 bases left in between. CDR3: CASSLASRVYSPLHF. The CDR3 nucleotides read TGCGCCAGCAGCTTGGCGTCTCGGGTCTATTCACCCCTCCACTTT.

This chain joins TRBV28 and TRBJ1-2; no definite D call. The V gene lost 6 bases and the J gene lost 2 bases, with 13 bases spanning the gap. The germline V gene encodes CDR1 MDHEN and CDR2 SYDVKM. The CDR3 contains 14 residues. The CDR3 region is CASSWDILNYGYTF. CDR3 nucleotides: TGTGCCAGCAGCTGGGATATCCTAAACTATGGCTACACCTTC.

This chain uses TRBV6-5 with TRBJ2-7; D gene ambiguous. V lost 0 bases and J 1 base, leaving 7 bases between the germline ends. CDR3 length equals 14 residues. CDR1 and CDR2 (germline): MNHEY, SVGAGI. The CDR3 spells CASSYSGLSYEQYF. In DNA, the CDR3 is TGTGCCAGCAGTTACTCTGGGCTTTCCTACGAGCAGTACTTC.

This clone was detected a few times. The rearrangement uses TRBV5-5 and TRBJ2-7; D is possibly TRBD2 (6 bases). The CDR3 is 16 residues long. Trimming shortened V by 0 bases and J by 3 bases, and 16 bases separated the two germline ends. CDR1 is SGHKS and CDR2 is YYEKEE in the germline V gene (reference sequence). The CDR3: CASSLGALRRGYEQYF. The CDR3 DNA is TGTGCCAGCAGCTTGGGGGCCCTTCGGAGGGGCTACGAGCAGTACTTC. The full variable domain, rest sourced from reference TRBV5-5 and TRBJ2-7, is DAGVTQSPTHLIKTRGQQVTLRCSPISGHKSVSWYQQVLGQGPQFIFQYYEKEERGRGNFPDRFSARQFPNYSSELNVNALLLGDSALYLCASSLGALRRGYEQYFGPGTRLTVT.

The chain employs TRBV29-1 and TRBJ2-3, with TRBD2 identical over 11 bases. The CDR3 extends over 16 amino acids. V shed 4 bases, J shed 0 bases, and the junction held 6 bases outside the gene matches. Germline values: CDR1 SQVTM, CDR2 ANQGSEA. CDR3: CSVGLAGWLSTDTQYF. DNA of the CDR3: TGCAGCGTTGGACTAGCGGGGTGGCTAAGCACAGATACGCAGTATTTT.

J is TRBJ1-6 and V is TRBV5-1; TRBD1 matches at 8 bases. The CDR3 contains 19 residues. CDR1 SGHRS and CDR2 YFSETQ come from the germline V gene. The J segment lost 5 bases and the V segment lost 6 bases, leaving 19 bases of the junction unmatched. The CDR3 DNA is TGCGCCAGCAATGCTTTACCCAGACAGGGGCGCCTTGATAATTCACCCCTCCACTTT. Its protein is CASNALPRQGRLDNSPLHF.

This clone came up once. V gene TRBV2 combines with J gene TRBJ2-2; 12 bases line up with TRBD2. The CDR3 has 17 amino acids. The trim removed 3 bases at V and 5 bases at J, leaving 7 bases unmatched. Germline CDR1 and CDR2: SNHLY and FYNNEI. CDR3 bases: TGTGCCAGCAGTGATAGGCTAGCGGGAGGGGTTACCGGGGAGCTGTTTTTT. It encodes CASSDRLAGGVTGELFF.

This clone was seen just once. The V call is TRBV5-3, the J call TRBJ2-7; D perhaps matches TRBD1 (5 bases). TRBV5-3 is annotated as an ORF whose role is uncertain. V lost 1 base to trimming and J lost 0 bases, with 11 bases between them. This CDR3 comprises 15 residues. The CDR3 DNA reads TGTGCCAGAAGCTTGAACCGGACAAGCTCCTACGAGCAGTACTTC. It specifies CARSLNRTSSYEQYF.

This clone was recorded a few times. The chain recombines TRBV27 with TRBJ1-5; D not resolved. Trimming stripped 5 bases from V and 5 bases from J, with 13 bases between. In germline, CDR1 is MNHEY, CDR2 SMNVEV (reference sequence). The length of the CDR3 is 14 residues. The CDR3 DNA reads TGTGCCAGCAGTGCCCGGGGTGAGTATCAGCCCCAGCATTTT. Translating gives CASSARGEYQPQHF.

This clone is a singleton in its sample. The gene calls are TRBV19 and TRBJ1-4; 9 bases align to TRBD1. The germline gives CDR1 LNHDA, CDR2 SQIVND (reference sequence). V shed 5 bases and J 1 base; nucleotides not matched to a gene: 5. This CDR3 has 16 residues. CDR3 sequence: CASSDDRGRTNEKLFF. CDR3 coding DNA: TGTGCCAGTAGTGACGACAGGGGGAGAACTAATGAAAAACTGTTTTTT.

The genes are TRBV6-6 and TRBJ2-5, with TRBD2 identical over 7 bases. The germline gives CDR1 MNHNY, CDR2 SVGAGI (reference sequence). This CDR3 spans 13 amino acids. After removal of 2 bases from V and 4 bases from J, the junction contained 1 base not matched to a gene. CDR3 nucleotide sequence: TGTGCCAGCAGTTACACGGGAGGAGAGACCCAGTACTTC. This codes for CASSYTGGETQYF.

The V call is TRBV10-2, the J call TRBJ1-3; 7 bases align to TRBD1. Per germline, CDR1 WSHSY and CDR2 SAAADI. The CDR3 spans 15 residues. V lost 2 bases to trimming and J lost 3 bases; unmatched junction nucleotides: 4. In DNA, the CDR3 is TGCGCCAGCAGTGAGGTGGCAGGGGGTGGAAACACCATATATTTT. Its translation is CASSEVAGGGNTIYF.

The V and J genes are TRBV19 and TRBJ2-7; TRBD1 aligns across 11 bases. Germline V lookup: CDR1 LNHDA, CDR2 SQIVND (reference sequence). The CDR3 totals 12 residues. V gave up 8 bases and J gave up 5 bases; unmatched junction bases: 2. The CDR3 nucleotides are TGTGCCAGTGGGGACAGGGGGAACGAGCAGTACTTC. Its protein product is CASGDRGNEQYF.

CDR3 DNA sequence: TGTGCCTGGAGTGTAATTTTGAACACTGAAGCTTTCTTT. This encodes CAWSVILNTEAFF. V and J are TRBV30 and TRBJ1-1; D call uncertain. Germline lookup yields CDR1 GTSNPN and CDR2 SVGIG (reference sequence). The CDR3 is 13 amino acids. V was pared by 0 bases and J by 0 bases, with 5 bases between. Full variable domain (missing parts from reference TRBV30 and TRBJ1-1): SQTIHQWPATLVQPVGSPLSLECTVEGTSNPNLYWYRQAAGRGLQLLFYSVGIGQISSEVPQNLSASRPQDRQFILSSKKLLLSDSGFYLCAWSVILNTEAFFGQGTRLTVV.

The CDR3 DNA reads as TGCGCCAGCTCCGATGGGAGCTCTGGAAACACCATATATTTT. Residues: CASSDGSSGNTIYF. The genes are TRBV5-1 and TRBJ1-3; D gene uncertain. CDR3 length equals 14 residues. CDR1 is SGHRS and CDR2 is YFSETQ in the germline V gene. The ends were cut back, 7 bases at V and 0 bases at J, with 11 bases in the middle.

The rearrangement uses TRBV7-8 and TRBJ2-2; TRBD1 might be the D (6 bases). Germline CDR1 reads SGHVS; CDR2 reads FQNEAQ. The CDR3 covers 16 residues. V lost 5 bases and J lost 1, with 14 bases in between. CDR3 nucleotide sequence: TGTGCCAGCAGCCTTAGGGCACAGGGGAACACCGGGGAGCTGTTTTTT. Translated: CASSLRAQGNTGELFF.

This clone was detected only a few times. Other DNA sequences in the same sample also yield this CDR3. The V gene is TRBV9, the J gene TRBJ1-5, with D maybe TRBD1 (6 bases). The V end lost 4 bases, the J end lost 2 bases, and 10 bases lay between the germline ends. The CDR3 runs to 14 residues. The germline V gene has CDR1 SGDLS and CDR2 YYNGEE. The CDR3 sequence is CASSPRGGNQPQHF. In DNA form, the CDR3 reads TGTGCCAGCAGCCCCAGGGGTGGCAATCAGCCCCAGCATTTT.

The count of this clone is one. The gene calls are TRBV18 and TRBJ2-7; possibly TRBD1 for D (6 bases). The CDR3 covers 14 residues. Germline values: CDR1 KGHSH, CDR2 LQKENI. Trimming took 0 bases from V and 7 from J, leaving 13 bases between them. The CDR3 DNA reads TGTGCCAGCTCACCACCGACAGGTTTAAGGGAGCAGTACTTC. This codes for CASSPPTGLREQYF. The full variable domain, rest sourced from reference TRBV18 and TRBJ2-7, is NAGVMQNPRHLVRRRGQEARLRCSPMKGHSHVYWYRQLPEEGLKFMVYLQKENIIDESGMPKERFSAEFPKEGPSILRIQQVVRGDSAAYFCASSPPTGLREQYFGPGTRLTVT.

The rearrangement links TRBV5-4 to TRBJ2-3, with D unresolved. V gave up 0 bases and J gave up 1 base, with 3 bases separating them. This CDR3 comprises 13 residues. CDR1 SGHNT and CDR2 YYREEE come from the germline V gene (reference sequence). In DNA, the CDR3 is TGTGCCAGCAGCTTGGGGGGCACAGATACGCAGTATTTT. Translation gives CASSLGGTDTQYF.

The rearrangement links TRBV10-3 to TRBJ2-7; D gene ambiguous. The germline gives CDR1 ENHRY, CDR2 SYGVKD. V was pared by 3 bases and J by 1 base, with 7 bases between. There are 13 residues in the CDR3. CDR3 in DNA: TGTGCCATCAGTGAAATAGGGTCCTACGAGCAGTACTTC. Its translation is CAISEIGSYEQYF.

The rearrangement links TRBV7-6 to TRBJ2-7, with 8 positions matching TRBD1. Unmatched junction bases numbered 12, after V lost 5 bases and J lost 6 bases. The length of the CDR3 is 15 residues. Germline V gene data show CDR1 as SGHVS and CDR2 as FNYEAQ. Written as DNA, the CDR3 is TGTGCCAGCAGCACAGGGGGGACTCTCCTCCTCGAGCAGTACTTC. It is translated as CASSTGGTLLLEQYF.

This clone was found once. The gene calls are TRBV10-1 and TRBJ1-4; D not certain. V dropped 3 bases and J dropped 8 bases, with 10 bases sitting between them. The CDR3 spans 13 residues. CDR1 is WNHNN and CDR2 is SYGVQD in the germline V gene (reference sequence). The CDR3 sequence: CASSDRTGEKLFF. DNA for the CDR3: TGCGCCAGCAGTGATAGGACGGGGGAAAAACTGTTTTTT.

The chain's CDR3 is CASSPLGGHNQPQHF. Written as DNA, the CDR3 is TGTGCCAGCAGTCCACTCGGGGGGCACAATCAGCCCCAGCATTTT. The chain recombines TRBV27 with TRBJ1-5, with a tentative D call TRBD1 (6 bases). Germline V CDR1 and CDR2: MNHEY, SMNVEV (reference sequence). This CDR3 comprises 15 residues. V lost 5 bases to trimming and J lost 3 bases, with 14 bases between them.